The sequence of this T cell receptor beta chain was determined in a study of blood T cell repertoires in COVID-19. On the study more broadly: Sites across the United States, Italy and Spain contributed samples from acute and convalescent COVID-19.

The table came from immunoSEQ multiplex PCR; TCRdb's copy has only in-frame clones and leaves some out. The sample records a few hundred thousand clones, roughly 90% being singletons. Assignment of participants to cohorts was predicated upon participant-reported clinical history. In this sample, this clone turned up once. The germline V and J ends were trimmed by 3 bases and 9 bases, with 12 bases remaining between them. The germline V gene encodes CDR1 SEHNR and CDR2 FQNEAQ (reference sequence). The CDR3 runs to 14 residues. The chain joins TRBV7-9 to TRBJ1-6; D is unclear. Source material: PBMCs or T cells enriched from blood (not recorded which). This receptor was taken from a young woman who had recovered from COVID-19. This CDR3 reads CASSFGGRLSPLHF. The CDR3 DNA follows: TGTGCCAGCAGCTTTGGAGGGAGGCTTTCACCCCTCCACTTT.